This T cell receptor (beta chain) was recorded in a study of PD-L1 blockade in urothelial cancer. Overall study context: Across blood samples, T cells had a median count of about 140,000. Study results and caveats: Patients with below-median pretreatment blood clonality survived longer.

Germline CDR1 is SGDLS and CDR2 is YYNGEE. The CDR3 sequence is 16 residues long. J was trimmed by 4 bases and V by 3 bases; bases with no gene match: 9. Time point reported: pretreatment peripheral blood. Patients yielded 1 to 8 samples each, pretreatment and on-treatment. Each PCR reaction had synthetic TCR analog templates spiked into it. The method was immunoSEQ multiplex PCR; TCRdb's version includes in-frame clones alone and lacks a portion of them. The sample carries tens of thousands of clones, roughly 84% recorded once. As for this clone: The antigen remains unidentified.

The chain joins TRBV9 to TRBJ2-5; 10 nucleotides line up with TRBD2. This clonotype was obtained from a man in his sixties with urothelial cancer. Sequences were derived from PBMCs, sampled around atezolizumab (anti-PD-L1) treatment. CDR3 sequence: CASSESGRGRGETQYF. The CDR3 DNA is TGTGCCAGCAGCGAGAGCGGGAGGGGGCGTGGAGAGACCCAGTACTTC.